Listed here is a single T cell receptor (beta chain). The antigen is not known. The data were obtained in a study of cytomegalovirus exposure and HLA in healthy donors. Points from the study as a whole: It is likely that the observed cluster of highly shared sequence variants was a sequencing artifact.

13 Jbeta primers and 60 Vbeta primers were used for the PCR. Profiling relied on immunoSEQ multiplex PCR, and the TCRdb table lists in-frame clones only, not all of them. The sample has some 97,000 clones, 75% to 85% seen once. The CDR3 is 13 residues long. Trimming pared 2 bases from V and 2 bases from J, leaving 6 bases between. Germline CDR1 is MNHEY and CDR2 is SMNVEV (reference sequence). The source is a woman aged 45-65 years in good health and CMV-seropositive. Sequences were obtained from PBMCs. The rearrangement uses TRBV27 and TRBJ1-2, with D uncertain. The CDR3 spells CASSLGGNYGYTF. DNA of the CDR3: TGTGCCAGCAGTTTAGGAGGGAACTATGGCTACACCTTC.